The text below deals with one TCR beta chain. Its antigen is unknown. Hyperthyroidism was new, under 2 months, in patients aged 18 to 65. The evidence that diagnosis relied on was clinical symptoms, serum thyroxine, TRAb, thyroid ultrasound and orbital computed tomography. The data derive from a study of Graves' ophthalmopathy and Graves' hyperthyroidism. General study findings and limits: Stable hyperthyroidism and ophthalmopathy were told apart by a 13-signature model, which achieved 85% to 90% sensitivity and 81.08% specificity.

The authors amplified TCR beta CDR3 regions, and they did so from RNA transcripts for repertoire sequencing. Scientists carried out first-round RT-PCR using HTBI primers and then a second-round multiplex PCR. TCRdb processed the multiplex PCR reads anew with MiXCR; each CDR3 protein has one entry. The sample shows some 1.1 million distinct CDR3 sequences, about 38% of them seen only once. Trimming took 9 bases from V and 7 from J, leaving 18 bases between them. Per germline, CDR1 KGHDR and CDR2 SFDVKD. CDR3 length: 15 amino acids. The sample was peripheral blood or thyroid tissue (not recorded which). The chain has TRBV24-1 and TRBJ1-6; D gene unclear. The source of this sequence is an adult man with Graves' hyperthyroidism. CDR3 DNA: TGTGCCACCTCATTCGACTGGCGAGGCAATTCACCCCTCCACTTT. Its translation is CATSFDWRGNSPLHF.